A single T cell receptor (beta chain) is shown here with its context. Its antigen is undetermined. This sample stems from a study of beta chain features in type 1 diabetes. Overall study results and limits: Moderate yet significant TCRB CDR3 shortening was seen in Type 1 diabetes patients in all four CD4+ subsets.

The CDR3 is 17 residues long. The germline V gene has CDR1 LGHNA and CDR2 YSLEER. After removal of 1 base from V and 0 bases from J, the junction contained 8 bases not matched to a gene. Every isolated RNA sample was fully reverse transcribed, so sequencing captured expressed TCRB transcripts. TCRdb's copy holds only in-frame clones and misses some; the assay was immunoSEQ multiplex PCR. In the table there are 40,000 to 45,000 clones, 65% to 70% of which are singletons. The sequence was obtained from a woman between 18 and 30 years old with type 1 diabetes. This sequence joins TRBV4-3 and TRBJ2-5, with 7 bases aligning to TRBD2. Sequenced material: Tregs from blood. The DNA for the CDR3 is TGCGCCAGCAGCCAAGGGTTGGGTAGCGGGTACCAAGAGACCCAGTACTTC. This encodes CASSQGLGSGYQETQYF.